This T cell receptor (beta chain) was observed in a study of vaccination and CD4 T cells after COVID-19 (dated by TCRdb to between 2021 and 2023). About the full investigation: Convalescent patients had a positive SARS-CoV-2 result on nasal swab PCR, and of these patients, several had mild disease and one had severe disease. Overlapping spike peptide pools from SARS-CoV-2 and from the common cold coronaviruses HCoV-NL63, HCoV-OC43 and HCoV-229E were used as culture stimuli. The convalescent cohort included six males and four females, with two Hispanic individuals, seven Caucasians, two Asians and one multiracial person. Post-COVID blood samples were collected from convalescent patients a median of around 100 days after diagnosis, with a range of roughly 35 to 180 days. In control cultures, a CEFX viral epitope pool was used as positive control, an HIV-1 Nef peptide pool was used as negative control, or no peptide was added. Two doses of either the Pfizer-BioNTech BNT162b2 vaccine (n=8) or the Moderna mRNA-1273 vaccine (n=2) were administered to participants. In around nine COVID-19 convalescent patients and 4 infection-naive healthy vaccine recipients, the spike-specific CD4+ TCR repertoire before mRNA vaccination was compared with the repertoire after mRNA vaccination. The time from the second vaccine dose to post-vaccine blood sampling had a median of around 72 days and ranged from roughly 12 to 241 days. Results and caveats for the whole study, not just this receptor: In convalescent patients, a median about 86% of post-vaccine SARS-CoV-2-reactive clones were detected only after vaccination, and vaccine-specific priming was suggested by this finding. Nearly all vaccine-specific clones in convalescent patients (304 of 307) were mono-reactive for SARS-CoV-2 spike rather than cross-reactive with common cold coronaviruses. Although the median number of SARS-CoV-2-reactive clonotypes went up from roughly 20 after infection to around 39 after vaccination, the increase was not significant. The study included relatively few convalescent patients and did not analyze early timepoints after natural infection.

The sample's treatment or condition label, in plain terms: 10-day PBMC culture with coronavirus spike peptide pools or control peptides (ViraFEST assay). The study used the ViraFEST assay, which expanded antigen-specific T cells with peptide pools and then identified expanded clonotypes by TCR sequencing. The convalescent patients' positive SARS-CoV-2 PCR tests were from March to December 2020, which was before the Alpha, Beta and Delta variants emerged in the United States. Each well held 1.5 million to 2.5 million PBMCs cultured with approximately 9.1 ug/ml peptide pools in IMDM containing roughly 5% human AB serum and 7.5 to 10 IU/ml IL-2. On days 3 and 7, half of the culture medium was replaced with fresh IL-2-containing medium. Once the cells had been in culture for roughly 11 days, the EasySep CD4+ T cell isolation kit was used to isolate CD4+ T cells by negative selection. Ficoll-Paque Plus gradient centrifugation was used to isolate PBMCs from whole blood, and the isolated PBMCs were then either used fresh or cryopreserved at -140C. Each culture condition was generally run in triplicate wells.

The library was generated by PCR. At the Johns Hopkins FTIC core, DNA from the cultured CD4+ T cells underwent TCR sequencing with the Oncomine TCR Beta short-read assay. The QIAamp micro DNA kit was used to extract genomic DNA from the cultured CD4+ T cells. Oncomine TCR Beta libraries from cultured CD4+ T cells were pooled using unique dual indexes and sequenced on an Illumina iSeq 100. On the study's bioinformatics: Non-productive sequences were removed, and CDR3s not starting with C, not ending with F or W, or shorter than 7 amino acids were discarded. Antigen-specific clonotypes were identified using the MANAFEST web application through comparison of peptide-stimulated wells with reference and other culture wells. Positive clones required FDR below 0.05, an odds ratio above 5, and productive frequency above 0.1% in at least two of three replicate wells. Cross-reactive clonotypes were defined as significantly expanded in both SARS-CoV-2 spike wells and at least one common cold coronavirus spike condition. Levenshtein distances (stringdist) and unrooted phylogenetic trees (ape) in R version 3.6.1 were used to assess CDR3 homology. The raw public data were reprocessed by TCRdb itself: fastp quality trimming at Q25, MiXCR clonotype calling, in-frame beta chains only. Entries are consolidated by CDR3 protein sequence, retaining the most common genes and DNA. In this record, the V and J calls reflect TCRdb's handling and not the investigators' own analysis. For this sample the table gives some 14,000 distinct CDR3 sequences, of which roughly a third were detected only once. Roughly a third of the sample comes from the top ten.

After removal of 1 base from V and 1 base from J, the junction retains 6 bases not matched to a gene. From its cysteine to its phenylalanine, the CDR3 spans 16 amino acids. The only DNA kept is the CDR3, 48 bases in frame from the first base. On this clonotype: No antigen is known for it. No much larger clone is present one base from it, and per-base qualities are unavailable.

This sequence uses TRBV12-3 or TRBV12-4 and TRBJ1-2; 7 central bases correspond to TRBD1. The sequenced sample consisted of cultured CD4+ T cells from blood. The origin of this receptor is a human donor with COVID-19. The CDR3 here reads CASSLGGQASNYGYTF. The sequenced DNA: TGTGCCAGCAGTTTAGGCGGACAGGCCAGTAACTATGGCTACACCTTC.